The clone carrying this T cell receptor beta chain was detected a few times. Beta-chain TCR CDR3 regions were amplified from RNA transcripts. HTBI primers were employed in first-round RT-PCR, then a second-round multiplex PCR followed. One entry per CDR3 protein, called by TCRdb with MiXCR from the multiplex PCR reads. This table has 500,000 to 800,000 distinct CDR3 sequences, over 40% appearing once. V lost 0 bases, J lost 4 bases, and 15 bases lay in between. The CDR3 runs 16 residues. Germline V gives CDR1 SGHDN, CDR2 FVKESK. This sample was taken from a study of Graves' ophthalmopathy and Graves' hyperthyroidism. A duration under 3 months, NOSPECS ≥4, CAS ≥3 and moderate-to-severe activity characterized the donors with ophthalmopathy.

This chain joins TRBV14 and TRBJ1-2; D gene unclear. The receptor's source is an adult man with Graves' ophthalmopathy. Material for sequencing was peripheral blood. This chain's CDR3 is CASSQEGSGSLYGYTF. In DNA form, the CDR3 reads TGTGCCAGCAGCCAAGAGGGCAGCGGATCTCTCTATGGCTACACCTTC. The entire variable domain, with the rest obtained from reference TRBV14 and TRBJ1-2, is as follows: EAGVTQFPSHSVIEKGQTVTLRCDPISGHDNLYWYRRVMGKEIKFLLHFVKESKQDESGMPNNRFLAERTGGTYSTLKVQPAELEDSGVYFCASSQEGSGSLYGYTFGSGTRLTVV.